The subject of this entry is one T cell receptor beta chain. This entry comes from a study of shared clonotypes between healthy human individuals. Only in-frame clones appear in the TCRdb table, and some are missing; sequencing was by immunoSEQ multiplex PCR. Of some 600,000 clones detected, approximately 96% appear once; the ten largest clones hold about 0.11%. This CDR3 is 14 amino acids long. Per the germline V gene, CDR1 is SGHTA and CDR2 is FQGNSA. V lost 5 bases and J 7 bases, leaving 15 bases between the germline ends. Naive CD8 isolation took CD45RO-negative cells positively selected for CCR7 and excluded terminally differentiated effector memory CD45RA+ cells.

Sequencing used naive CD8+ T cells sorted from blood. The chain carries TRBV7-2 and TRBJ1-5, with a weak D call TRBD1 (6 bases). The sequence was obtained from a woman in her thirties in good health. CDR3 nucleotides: TGTGCCAGCAGCGCGGAGGGGGTGAGGCAGCCCCAGCATTTT. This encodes CASSAEGVRQPQHF.